This passage covers 28 T cell receptor beta chains from one sample sequenced in a study of blood T cells in healthy people across ages. Primed by a sample-barcoded 5' primer and a J-beta primer mix, a second PCR proceeded for about 7 to 12 cycles. MiXCR, run by TCRdb on the 5' RACE reads, gives a single entry per CDR3 protein. This table holds roughly 1,800,000 distinct CDR3 sequences, 49% found once. What was sequenced was blood. All receptors come from a woman aged 40 to 49 in good health.

The chain recombines TRBV9 with TRBJ2-3, with 7 bases identical to TRBD1. Germline-derived CDR1 and CDR2 are SGDLS and YYNGEE. V shed 1 base and J 0 bases; nucleotides not matched to a gene: 5. The CDR3 sequence is 16 residues long. CDR3: CASSVTMTGSTDTQYF. For the CDR3, the DNA is TGTGCCAGCAGCGTAACTATGACAGGGAGCACAGATACGCAGTATTTT.

This clonotype has more than one count but fewer than ten. The chain employs TRBV7-6 and TRBJ2-7; 9 bases are shared with TRBD1. After removal of 5 bases from V and 7 bases from J, the junction contained 15 bases not matched to a gene. There are 16 residues in the CDR3. The germline V gene has CDR1 SGHVS and CDR2 FNYEAQ. The CDR3 nucleotides are TGTGCCAGCAGCCGATCATGGGACAGGGAAATGGGTGAGCAGTACTTC. Its protein is CASSRSWDREMGEQYF.

To note about this clonotype: One junction end does not reproduce the germline sequence, and a read error may be involved. The chain links TRBV24-1 to TRBJ2-3; tentatively, D is TRBD2 (6 bases). Germline lookup yields CDR1 KGHDR and CDR2 SFDVKD. The CDR3 loop spans 13 amino acids. The CDR3 nucleotides read TGTGCCACCAGTGGCCGGGAGCGAGATACGCGGTATTTT. Translation: CATSGRERDTRYF.

The chain employs TRBV20-1 and TRBJ2-1; possibly TRBD2 for D (5 bases). This CDR3 spans 12 amino acids. V lost 5 bases to trimming and J lost 3 bases, with 8 bases between them. CDR1 and CDR2 (germline): DFQATT, SNEGSKA (reference sequence). DNA for the CDR3: TGCAGTGCTCCTCGGGACTACAATGAGCAGTTCTTC. Translation: CSAPRDYNEQFF.

This clonotype was seen only a few times. The chain has TRBV7-2 and TRBJ2-5; TRBD2 might be the D (6 bases). V lost 6 bases and J lost 2, with 13 bases in between. This CDR3 is built from 14 residues. Germline-derived CDR1 and CDR2 are SGHTA and FQGNSA. CDR3 nucleotide sequence: TGTGCCAGCAGTAGGGACTGGTTACAAGAGACCCAGTACTTC. Its translation: CASSRDWLQETQYF.

The chain recombines TRBV9 with TRBJ2-1; 12 nucleotides agree with TRBD2. The V segment lost 2 bases and the J segment 4 bases; nucleotides outside the gene matches: 4. Germline V lookup: CDR1 SGDLS, CDR2 YYNGEE. The CDR3 length is 16 residues. Here the CDR3 DNA reads TGTGCCAGCAGCGTGGATGGGACTAGCGGGTACAATGAGCAGTTCTTC. It translates to CASSVDGTSGYNEQFF.

This clonotype was recorded only once. DNA for the CDR3: TGCGCCAGCAGCGCTGGGGGACTTGTTGAGCAGTTCTTC. Encoded protein: CASSAGGLVEQFF. This chain joins TRBV5-1 and TRBJ2-1; TRBD2 is a possible D gene (6 bases). Germline CDR1 reads SGHRS; CDR2 reads YFSETQ. Trimming stripped 4 bases from V and 9 bases from J, with 14 bases between. The CDR3 sequence is 13 residues long. The variable domain in full, completed from reference TRBV5-1 and TRBJ2-1, reads KAGVTQTPRYLIKTRGQQVTLSCSPISGHRSVSWYQQTPGQGLQFLFEYFSETQRNKGNFPGRFSGRQFSNSRSEMNVSTLELGDSALYLCASSAGGLVEQFFGPGTRLTVL.

This clonotype was found a few times. J is TRBJ1-2 and V is TRBV20-1; D is unresolved. This CDR3 region has 13 residues. Trimming left V 1 base short and J 8 bases short, with 14 bases between. Looked up from germline, CDR1 is DFQATT and CDR2 is SNEGSKA (reference sequence). The DNA for the CDR3 is TGCAGTGCTAGAGTCCCGCTGGGAAGCGGCTACACCTTC. The encoded protein is CSARVPLGSGYTF.

The rearrangement links TRBV24-1 to TRBJ2-5; a possible D gene is TRBD1 (6 bases). This CDR3 is built from 17 residues. The V gene's germline CDR1 is KGHDR and CDR2 SFDVKD. Trimming removed 5 bases from V and 2 bases from J, with 20 bases in between. The CDR3 coding sequence is TGTGCCACCAGTGGATACCGAGGGGCAGGGGAGCAAGAGACCCAGTACTTC. Translation: CATSGYRGAGEQETQYF.

The chain employs TRBV25-1 and TRBJ2-5; 7 bases align to TRBD2. The CDR3 contains 12 residues. Trimming removed 5 bases from V and 11 bases from J; junction bases left unmatched: 8. Germline assignment: CDR1 MGHDK and CDR2 SYGVNS. CDR3 in amino acids: CASSTSANEQYF. The DNA for the CDR3 is TGTGCCAGCAGTACTAGCGCCAATGAGCAGTACTTC.

This clonotype has only a few counts. The chain carries TRBV2 and TRBJ2-5; maybe TRBD1 (6 bases). CDR1 is SNHLY and CDR2 is FYNNEI in the germline V gene. Between the trimmed V and J ends, which lost 5 bases and 2 bases, there was a span of 27 bases. The CDR3 consists of 19 residues. CDR3 nucleotides: TGTGCCAGCAGTCATCCGGGGACAAGTTCGGGGTCCCTTCAAGAGACCCAGTACTTC. As protein: CASSHPGTSSGSLQETQYF. The whole variable domain, filled in from reference TRBV2 and TRBJ2-5, reads EPEVTQTPSHQVTQMGQEVILRCVPISNHLYFYWYRQILGQKVEFLVSFYNNEISEKSEIFDDQFSVERPDGSNFTLKIRSTKLEDSAMYFCASSHPGTSSGSLQETQYFGPGTRLLVL.

The V call is TRBV6-5, the J call TRBJ2-5; maybe TRBD2 (6 bases). V was shortened by 2 bases and J by 2 bases, with 18 bases between the two germline ends. CDR3 length: 17 residues. Germline V gives CDR1 MNHEY, CDR2 SVGAGI. The CDR3 here is CASSYGAQAGLQETQYF. CDR3 DNA sequence: TGTGCCAGCAGTTACGGGGCGCAGGCGGGATTACAAGAGACCCAGTACTTC.

V is TRBV9 and J is TRBJ1-1, with 8 bases identical to TRBD1. The CDR3 loop spans 15 amino acids. Germline CDR1 and CDR2: SGDLS and YYNGEE. J gave up 1 base and V 4 bases, and 6 bases lay outside the gene matches. The DNA of the CDR3 is TGTGCCAGCAGCTCGGAGGGACAGGCGAACACTGAAGCTTTCTTT. It yields the protein CASSSEGQANTEAFF.

This clonotype was seen a handful of times. The genes are TRBV4-2 and TRBJ2-3, with 7 positions matching TRBD1. With 0 bases clipped from V and 3 bases from J, the junction kept 6 bases outside the gene matches. The CDR3 spans 16 residues. Germline CDR1 is LGHNA and CDR2 is YNFKEQ. CDR3 protein: CASSQDPTGTTDTQYF. For the CDR3, the DNA is TGTGCCAGCAGCCAAGATCCGACAGGGACAACAGATACGCAGTATTTT.

This clonotype was picked up many times. The chain uses TRBV7-9 and TRBJ2-7; 7 bases map to TRBD1. The CDR3 loop spans 14 amino acids. The V and J ends lost 6 bases and 3 bases, in that order; junction bases with no gene match: 8. CDR1 is SEHNR and CDR2 is FQNEAQ in the germline V gene (reference sequence). The CDR3: CASSSPGQIYEQYF. In DNA, the CDR3 is TGTGCCAGCAGTTCCCCGGGACAGATCTACGAGCAGTACTTC.

This rearrangement joins TRBV6-1 to TRBJ1-4; D gene unclear. The V and J ends lost 1 base and 15 bases respectively, with 12 bases between them. The CDR3 consists of 12 residues. From germline, CDR1 is MNHNS and CDR2 SASEGT. CDR3 in amino acids: CASSEGGIRMFF. The CDR3, as DNA: TGTGCCAGCAGTGAAGGAGGGATCCGTATGTTTTTT.

The chain carries TRBV4-1 and TRBJ1-4; no reliable D call. V was clipped by 3 bases and J by 8 bases, with 16 bases between them. The CDR3 is 15 amino acids. Germline-derived CDR1 and CDR2 are MGHRA and YSYEKL. The CDR3 sequence is CASSHAPPPREKLFF. CDR3 bases: TGCGCCAGCAGCCATGCGCCCCCCCCTAGGGAAAAACTGTTTTTT.

The chain couples TRBV12-3 or TRBV12-4 to TRBJ2-1; 7 bases line up with TRBD1. The CDR3 has 13 amino acids. With 8 bases clipped from V and 3 bases from J, the junction kept 4 bases outside the gene matches. CDR3 region: CASDRQGYNEQFF. CDR3 sequence (DNA): TGTGCCAGCGACAGACAGGGCTACAATGAGCAGTTCTTC.

V is TRBV5-6 and J is TRBJ2-5; 9 nucleotides agree with TRBD2. The DNA end is a closer match to TRBJ2-7, so the J assignment may be wrong. The CDR3 spans 16 residues. Germline V gene lookup returns CDR1 SGHDT and CDR2 YYEEEE. The CDR3 protein is CASSLSLAGVWDEQYF. CDR3 DNA sequence: TGTGCCAGCAGCTTGAGTTTAGCGGGAGTTTGGGACGAGCAGTACTTC.

The genes are TRBV5-6 and TRBJ1-2; D remains unclear. The CDR3 length is 14 residues. The V gene's germline CDR1 is SGHDT and CDR2 YYEEEE. V was clipped by 2 bases and J by 2 bases, with 10 bases between them. The CDR3 DNA reads as TGTGCCAGCAGCTTCAAGGGTCCGAACTATGGCTACACCTTC. Translation gives CASSFKGPNYGYTF.

This chain joins TRBV2 and TRBJ2-3; no clear D. This CDR3 contains 14 residues. V shed 6 bases and J shed 0 bases, with 10 bases lying between them. Germline CDR1 is SNHLY and CDR2 is FYNNEI. The CDR3 sequence is CASRKDVSTDTQYF. CDR3 nucleotide sequence: TGTGCCAGCAGAAAGGACGTTAGCACAGATACGCAGTATTTT.

The chain recombines TRBV18 with TRBJ1-1; no clear D. This CDR3 contains 15 residues. Germline V gene sequence: CDR1 KGHSH, CDR2 LQKENI. The germline V and J ends were trimmed by 6 bases and 0 bases, with 14 bases remaining between them. The CDR3 sequence is CASSYGLSMNTEAFF. DNA for the CDR3: TGTGCCAGCTCGTACGGGTTATCCATGAACACTGAAGCTTTCTTT.

For the CDR3, the DNA is TGCAGTGCGCTAGGGCCGACAGGGGAAGGTGAGCAGTACTTC. It codes for CSALGPTGEGEQYF. The chain links TRBV20-1 to TRBJ2-1; TRBD1 matches 8 bases. The J call may be wrong; the DNA end is better matched by TRBJ2-7. Germline CDR1 reads DFQATT; CDR2 reads SNEGSKA (reference sequence). CDR3 length equals 14 residues.

The genes are TRBV9 and TRBJ1-2; D may be TRBD1 (6 bases). CDR1 is SGDLS, CDR2 YYNGEE, per germline. This CDR3 has 16 residues. The germline V and J ends were trimmed by 1 base and 2 bases, with 15 bases remaining between them. The chain's CDR3 is CASSVFPGDANYGYTF. The CDR3 DNA reads as TGTGCCAGCAGCGTATTTCCAGGGGATGCGAACTATGGCTACACCTTC.

This chain uses TRBV9 with TRBJ2-7; 10 bases are shared with TRBD2. Per the germline V gene, CDR1 is SGDLS and CDR2 is YYNGEE. This CDR3 spans 17 amino acids. V gave up 0 bases and J gave up 2 bases; unmatched junction bases: 8. DNA for the CDR3: TGTGCCAGCAGCGTAGGTGGAGCGGGGGGGCTGCCCTACGAGCAGTACTTC. Its translation is CASSVGGAGGLPYEQYF.

This sequence joins TRBV7-2 and TRBJ2-5, with D perhaps assigned TRBD1 or TRBD2 (6 bases each). With 5 bases removed from V and 5 bases from J, the gap between germline ends came to 15 bases. Looked up from germline, CDR1 is SGHTA and CDR2 is FQGNSA. The CDR3 covers 14 residues. The CDR3 DNA follows: TGTGCCAGCAGCCGAGACGGGGGCGGGGAGACCCAGTACTTC. This sequence encodes CASSRDGGGETQYF.

This clonotype was counted a single time. The CDR3 sequence is CASKVGASNQPQHF. CDR3 DNA sequence: TGTGCCAGTAAAGTTGGAGCGAGCAATCAGCCCCAGCATTTT. The chain combines TRBV19 with TRBJ1-5; no firm D call. Germline CDR1 LNHDA, CDR2 SQIVND (reference sequence). Trimming shortened V by 7 bases and J by 1 base, and 11 bases separated the two germline ends. The CDR3 contains 14 residues.

J is TRBJ2-1 and V is TRBV5-1; no clear D gene. The CDR3 has 14 amino acids. Germline-derived CDR1 and CDR2 are SGHRS and YFSETQ. V was pared by 1 base and J by 5 bases, with 10 bases between. CDR3 coding DNA: TGCGCCAGCAGCTTGACGGACGATCACAATGAGCAGTTCTTC. Its translation is CASSLTDDHNEQFF.